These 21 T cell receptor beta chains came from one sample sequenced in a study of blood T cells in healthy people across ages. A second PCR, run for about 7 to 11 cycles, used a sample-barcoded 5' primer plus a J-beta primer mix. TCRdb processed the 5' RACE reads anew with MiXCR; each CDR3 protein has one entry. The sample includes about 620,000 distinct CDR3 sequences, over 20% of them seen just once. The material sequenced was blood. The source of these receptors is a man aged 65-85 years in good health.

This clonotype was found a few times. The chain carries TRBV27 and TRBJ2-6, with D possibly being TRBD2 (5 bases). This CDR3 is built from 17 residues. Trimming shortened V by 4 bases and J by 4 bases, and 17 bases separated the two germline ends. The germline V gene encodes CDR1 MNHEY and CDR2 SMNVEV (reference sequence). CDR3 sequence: CASSWDLTGKGANVLTF. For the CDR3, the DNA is TGTGCCAGCAGTTGGGATCTCACGGGGAAAGGGGCCAACGTCCTGACTTTC.

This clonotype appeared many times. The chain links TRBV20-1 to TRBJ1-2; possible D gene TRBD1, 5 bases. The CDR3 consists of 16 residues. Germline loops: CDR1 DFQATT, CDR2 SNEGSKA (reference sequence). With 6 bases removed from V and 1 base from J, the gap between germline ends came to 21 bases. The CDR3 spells CSAEGLSLSYNYGYTF. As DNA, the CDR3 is TGCAGTGCCGAGGGACTCTCTTTATCCTATAACTATGGCTACACCTTC.

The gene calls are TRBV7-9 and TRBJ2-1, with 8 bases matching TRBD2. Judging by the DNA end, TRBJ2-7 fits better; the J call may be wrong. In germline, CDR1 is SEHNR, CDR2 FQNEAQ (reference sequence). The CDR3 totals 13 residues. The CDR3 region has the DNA TGTGCCAGCATGAGGAGCGGGAGTTACGAGCAGTACTTC. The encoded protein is CASMRSGSYEQYF.

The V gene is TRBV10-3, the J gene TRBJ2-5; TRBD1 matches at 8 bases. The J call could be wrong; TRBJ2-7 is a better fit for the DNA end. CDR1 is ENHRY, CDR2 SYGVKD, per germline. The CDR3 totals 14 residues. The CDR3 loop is CAITGNNRGYEQYF. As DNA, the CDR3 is TGTGCCATAACAGGGAACAACAGGGGGTACGAGCAGTACTTC.

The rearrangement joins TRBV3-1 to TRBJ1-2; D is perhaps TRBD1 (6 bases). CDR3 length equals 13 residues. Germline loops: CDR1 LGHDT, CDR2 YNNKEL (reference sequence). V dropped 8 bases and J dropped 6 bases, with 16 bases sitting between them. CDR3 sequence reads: CASQAGEGNGYTF. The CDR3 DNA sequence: TGTGCCAGCCAAGCAGGGGAAGGGAATGGCTACACCTTC. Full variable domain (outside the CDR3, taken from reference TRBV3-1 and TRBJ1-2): DTAVSQTPKYLVTQMGNDKSIKCEQNLGHDTMYWYKQDSKKFLKIMFSYNNKELIINETVPNRFSPKSPDKAHLNLHINSLELGDSAVYFCASQAGEGNGYTFGSGTRLTVV.

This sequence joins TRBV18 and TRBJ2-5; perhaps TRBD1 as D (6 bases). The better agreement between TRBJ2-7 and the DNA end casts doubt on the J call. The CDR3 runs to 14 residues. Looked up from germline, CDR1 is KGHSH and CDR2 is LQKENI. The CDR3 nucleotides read TGTGCCAGCTCACCCCAGGGGATTCCGGACGAGCAGTACTTC. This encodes CASSPQGIPDEQYF.

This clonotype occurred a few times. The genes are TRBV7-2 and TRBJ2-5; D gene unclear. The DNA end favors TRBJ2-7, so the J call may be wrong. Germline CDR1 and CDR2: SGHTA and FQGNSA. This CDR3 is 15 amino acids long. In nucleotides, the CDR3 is TGTGCCAGCAGCTTAGAACTAAGGAGCTCCTACGAGCAGTACTTC. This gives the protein CASSLELRSSYEQYF.

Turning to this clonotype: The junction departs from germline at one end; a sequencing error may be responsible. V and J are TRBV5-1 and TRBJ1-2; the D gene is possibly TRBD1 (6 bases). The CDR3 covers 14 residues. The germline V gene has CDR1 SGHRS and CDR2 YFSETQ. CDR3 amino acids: CASSLAGERYGYAF. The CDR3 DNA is TGCGCCAGCAGCTTGGCAGGGGAACGCTATGGCTACGCCTTC.

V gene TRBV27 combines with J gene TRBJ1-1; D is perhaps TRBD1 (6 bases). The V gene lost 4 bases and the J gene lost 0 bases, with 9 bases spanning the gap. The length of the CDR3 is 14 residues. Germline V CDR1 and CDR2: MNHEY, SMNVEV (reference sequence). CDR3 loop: CASSSSGVNTEAFF. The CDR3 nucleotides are TGTGCCAGCAGTTCCTCAGGGGTGAACACTGAAGCTTTCTTT.

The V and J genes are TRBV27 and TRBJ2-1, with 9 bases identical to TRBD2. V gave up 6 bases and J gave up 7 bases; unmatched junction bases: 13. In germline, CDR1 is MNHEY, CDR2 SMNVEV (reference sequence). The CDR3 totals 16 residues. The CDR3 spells CASSLALAGLVNEQFF. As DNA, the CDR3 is TGTGCCAGCAGCCTTGCACTAGCGGGTTTGGTGAATGAGCAGTTCTTC.

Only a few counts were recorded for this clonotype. DNA for the CDR3: TGTGCCACCAGTGAGGGGACAGTCTCCTACAATGAGCAGTTCTTC. It specifies CATSEGTVSYNEQFF. The chain combines TRBV24-1 with TRBJ2-1; 7 nucleotides line up with TRBD1. The V gene's germline CDR1 is KGHDR and CDR2 SFDVKD. The CDR3 has 15 amino acids. V was clipped by 4 bases and J by 0 bases; unmatched bases: 2.

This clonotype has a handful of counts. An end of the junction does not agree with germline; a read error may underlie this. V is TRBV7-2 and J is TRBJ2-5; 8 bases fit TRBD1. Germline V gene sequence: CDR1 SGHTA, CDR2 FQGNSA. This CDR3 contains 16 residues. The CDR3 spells CAGSPQDRGGQETQYF. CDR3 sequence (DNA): TGTGCCGGCAGCCCCCAAGACAGGGGAGGCCAAGAGACCCAGTACTTC. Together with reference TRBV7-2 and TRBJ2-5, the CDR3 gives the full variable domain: GAGVSQSPSNKVTEKGKDVELRCDPISGHTALYWYRQSLGQGLEFLIYFQGNSAPDKSGLPSDRFSAERTGGSVSTLTIQRTQQEDSAVYLCAGSPQDRGGQETQYFGPGTRLLVL.

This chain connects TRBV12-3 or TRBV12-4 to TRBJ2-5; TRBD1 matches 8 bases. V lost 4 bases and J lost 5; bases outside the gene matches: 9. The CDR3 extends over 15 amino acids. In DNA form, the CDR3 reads TGTGCCAGCAGTTATACAGGGGGATTAGCGGAGACCCAGTACTTC. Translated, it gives CASSYTGGLAETQYF.

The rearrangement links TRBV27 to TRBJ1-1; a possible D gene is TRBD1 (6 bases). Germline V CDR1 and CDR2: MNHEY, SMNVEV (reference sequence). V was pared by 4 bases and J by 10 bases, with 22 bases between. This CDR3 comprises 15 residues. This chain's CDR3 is CASSSTPHGGLRAFF. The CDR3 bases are TGTGCCAGCAGTTCAACTCCCCATGGGGGGCTGAGAGCTTTCTTT.

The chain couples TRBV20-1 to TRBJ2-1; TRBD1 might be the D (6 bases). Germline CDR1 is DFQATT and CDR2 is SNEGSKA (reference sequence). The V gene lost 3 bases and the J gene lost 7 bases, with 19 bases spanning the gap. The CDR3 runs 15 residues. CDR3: CSARDGRGVRNEQFF. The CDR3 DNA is TGCAGTGCTAGGGACGGCAGGGGCGTGAGGAATGAGCAGTTCTTC.

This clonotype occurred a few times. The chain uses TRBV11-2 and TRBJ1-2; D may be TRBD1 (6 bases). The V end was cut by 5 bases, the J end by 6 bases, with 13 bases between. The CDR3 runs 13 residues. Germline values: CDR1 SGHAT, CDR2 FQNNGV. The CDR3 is CASSRNRVNGYTF. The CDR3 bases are TGTGCCAGCAGCCGAAACAGGGTTAATGGCTACACCTTC. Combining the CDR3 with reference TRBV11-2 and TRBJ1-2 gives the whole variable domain EAGVAQSPRYKIIEKRQSVAFWCNPISGHATLYWYQQILGQGPKLLIQFQNNGVVDDSQLPKDRFSAERLKGVDSTLKIQPAKLEDSAVYLCASSRNRVNGYTFGSGTRLTVV.

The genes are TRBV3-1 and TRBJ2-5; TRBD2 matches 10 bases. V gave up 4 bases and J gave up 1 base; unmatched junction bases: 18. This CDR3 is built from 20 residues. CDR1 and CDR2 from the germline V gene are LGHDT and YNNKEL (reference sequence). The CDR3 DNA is TGTGCCAGCAGCCGCCAAGAGGAGTATGTCAGCGGGAGGGTCCAAGAGACCCAGTACTTC. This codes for CASSRQEEYVSGRVQETQYF.

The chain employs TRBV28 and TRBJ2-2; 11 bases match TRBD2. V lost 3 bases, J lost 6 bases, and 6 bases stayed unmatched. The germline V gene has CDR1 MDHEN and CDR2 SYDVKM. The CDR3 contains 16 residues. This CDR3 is CASSLLLAGVPGELFF. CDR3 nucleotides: TGTGCCAGCAGTTTGCTACTAGCGGGAGTGCCCGGGGAGCTGTTTTTT.

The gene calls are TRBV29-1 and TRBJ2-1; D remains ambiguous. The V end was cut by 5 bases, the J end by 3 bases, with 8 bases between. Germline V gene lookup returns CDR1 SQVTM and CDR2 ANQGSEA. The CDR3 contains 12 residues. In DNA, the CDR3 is TGCAGCGTTCCCCACAGCTACAATGAGCAGTTCTTC. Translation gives CSVPHSYNEQFF.

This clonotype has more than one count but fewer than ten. The CDR3 coding sequence is TGTGCCAGCAGCTTGGACGGGAGGATGGAGACCCAGTACTTC. This encodes CASSLDGRMETQYF. The genes are TRBV5-5 and TRBJ2-5, with TRBD2 matching 7 bases. Germline V lookup: CDR1 SGHKS, CDR2 YYEKEE (reference sequence). Losses at the gene ends were 0 bases for V and 5 bases for J; bases not matched to a gene: 4. CDR3 length: 14 residues.

The CDR3 nucleotides read TGCAGTGCTAGAGATGAAGGGGTTTCTGGCTACACCTTC. Translated, it gives CSARDEGVSGYTF. V gene TRBV20-1 combines with J gene TRBJ1-2; tentatively, D is TRBD1 (5 bases). Deletions cut 0 bases from V and 7 bases from J, with 12 bases between. CDR3 length equals 13 residues. Looked up from germline, CDR1 is DFQATT and CDR2 is SNEGSKA (reference sequence).